Sequencing of this T cell receptor (beta chain) was carried out in a study of identical twins. Template switching introduced a universal primer site, and the cDNA bore unique molecular identifiers. TCRdb reprocessed the 5' RACE reads with MiXCR, giving one entry per CDR3 protein. The sample records 200,000 to 250,000 distinct CDR3 sequences, more than 12% being singletons. A word on this clonotype: Its specificity is not known.

Study-wide findings and caveats: The models systematically underestimated how much out-of-frame TCR alpha was shared in monozygotic twins. It was cross-sectional statistical analysis, not following the same donors, that the conclusions relied on. Invariant populations such as MAIT and iNKT cells could partly muddle zero-insertion analyses.

The CDR3 is 14 amino acids. Between the trimmed V and J ends, which lost 0 bases and 9 bases, there was a span of 12 bases. The V and J genes are TRBV12-3 or TRBV12-4 and TRBJ2-1, with a possible D match to TRBD1 (6 bases). The sequence was obtained from a woman younger than 30 in good health. Sample: memory (CD45RO+) T cells sorted from blood. This CDR3 reads CASSLAGARGEQFF. CDR3 DNA sequence: TGTGCCAGCAGTTTAGCGGGGGCCAGGGGTGAGCAGTTCTTC.